This T cell receptor (beta chain) is from a study of CD8 T cells in Susac syndrome. Trimming removed 5 bases from V and 1 base from J, with 6 bases in between. Germline values: CDR1 SQVTM, CDR2 ANQGSEA. This CDR3 contains 12 residues. Under recently defined diagnostic criteria, the patients with Susac syndrome qualified as having definite or probable disease. While CD8+ and CD4+ T cells were isolated negatively, TEMRA cells were enriched by FACS. After extraction with the RNeasy kit, roughly 0.5 to 1 ug of the RNA was reverse transcribed using random hexamers. The CDR3 of TCR beta was amplified by immunoSEQ multiplex PCR across 54 Vbeta and 13 Jbeta. Each CDR3 protein gets one entry after TCRdb re-called the immunoSEQ multiplex PCR reads with MiXCR. The data show 150,000 to 200,000 distinct CDR3 sequences, 95% to 97% seen once.

The chain joins TRBV29-1 to TRBJ1-5; D unclear. Sample: CD4+ T cells from PBMCs. The sequence derives from a human donor with Susac syndrome. CDR3 sequence (DNA): TGCAGCGTTAGGGAGAGCAATCAGCCCCAGCATTTT. It translates to CSVRESNQPQHF.